The 9 T cell receptor beta chains given below trace back to one sample, sequenced in a study of response to subunit inactivated influenza vaccine. TCRdb recomputed calls from the RT-PCR reads with MiXCR, one row per CDR3 protein. The data contain fewer than 750,000 distinct CDR3 sequences, about 14% of them singletons. Sequences were derived from PBMCs from blood, sampled about 12 days after vaccination. The receptors stem from a middle-aged man who received an inactivated influenza vaccine.

The chain has TRBV20-1 and TRBJ2-5, with 9 nucleotides matching TRBD2. V shed 3 bases and J 2 bases; nucleotides not matched to a gene: 4. Germline V gives CDR1 DFQATT, CDR2 SNEGSKA (reference sequence). There are 14 residues in the CDR3. DNA for the CDR3: TGCAGTGCTAGGAGGCTAGCGGGACAAGAGACCCAGTACTTC. Protein product: CSARRLAGQETQYF.

This clonotype was detected many times. The CDR3 loop reads CASSWAGNQPQHF. The CDR3 DNA reads as TGCGCCAGCAGCTGGGCAGGCAATCAGCCCCAGCATTTT. The rearrangement uses TRBV5-1 and TRBJ1-5, with D uncertain. Trimming pared 3 bases from V and 2 bases from J, leaving 6 bases between. In germline, CDR1 is SGHRS, CDR2 YFSETQ. The CDR3 totals 13 residues.

This clonotype has ten or more counts. This chain joins TRBV7-2 and TRBJ2-1, with 7 bases fitting TRBD2. Germline trimming cut 5 bases from V and 0 bases from J; bases unmatched to any gene: 7. The CDR3 length is 16 residues. Germline V CDR1 and CDR2: SGHTA, FQGNSA. The CDR3 loop reads CASSRSGLSSYNEQFF. In DNA, the CDR3 is TGTGCCAGCAGCCGTAGCGGGCTTAGCTCCTACAATGAGCAGTTCTTC.

The chain carries TRBV7-2 and TRBJ2-5; TRBD1 is a possible D gene (6 bases). V gave up 5 bases and J gave up 14 bases, with 18 bases separating them. The CDR3 is made up of 12 amino acids. Germline CDR1 and CDR2: SGHTA and FQGNSA. The CDR3 DNA reads TGTGCCAGCAGCCCCGCAGAGGACAGTCCCTACTTC. It codes for CASSPAEDSPYF.

This clonotype was counted a few times. The rearrangement links TRBV6-1 to TRBJ2-4, with TRBD1 identical over 7 bases. Germline CDR1 and CDR2: MNHNS and SASEGT. Unmatched junction bases numbered 11, after V lost 6 bases and J lost 0 bases. The CDR3 extends over 17 amino acids. The CDR3 loop reads CASRTGQTLLAKNIQYF. CDR3 DNA: TGTGCCAGCAGAACGGGACAGACATTGCTAGCCAAAAACATTCAGTACTTC.

This clonotype has at least ten counts. CDR3 residues: CASSQDRTENQPQHF. The CDR3 bases are TGTGCCAGCAGCCAAGATCGAACCGAGAATCAGCCCCAGCATTTT. The chain couples TRBV4-2 to TRBJ1-5; D not resolved. The CDR3 totals 15 residues. From germline, CDR1 is LGHNA and CDR2 YNFKEQ. Trimming pared 0 bases from V and 4 bases from J, leaving 10 bases between.

This clonotype was counted a few times. The V call is TRBV7-2, the J call TRBJ2-3; D unclear. Germline V gene data show CDR1 as SGHTA and CDR2 as FQGNSA. The CDR3 is 16 amino acids. Between the trimmed V and J ends, which lost 1 base and 0 bases, there was a span of 11 bases. The CDR3 coding sequence is TGTGCCAGCAGCTTAGAGTTCGGAATAAGCACAGATACGCAGTATTTT. Residues: CASSLEFGISTDTQYF.

This clonotype has just a few counts. J is TRBJ2-7 and V is TRBV7-3; D perhaps matches TRBD2 (5 bases). V was clipped by 5 bases and J by 5 bases, with 13 bases between them. The CDR3 contains 13 residues. Germline-derived CDR1 and CDR2 are SGHTA and FQGTGA. For the CDR3, the DNA is TGTGCCAGCAGCCCAGACGGGATCCACGAGCAGTACTTC. Translation gives CASSPDGIHEQYF.

The V and J genes are TRBV2 and TRBJ2-7; unclear D gene. This CDR3 is built from 13 residues. Trimming shortened V by 6 bases and J by 5 bases, and 14 bases separated the two germline ends. Germline lookup yields CDR1 SNHLY and CDR2 FYNNEI. This CDR3 is CASRREAVDEQYF. CDR3 in DNA: TGTGCCAGCAGGAGAGAAGCAGTCGACGAGCAGTACTTC.